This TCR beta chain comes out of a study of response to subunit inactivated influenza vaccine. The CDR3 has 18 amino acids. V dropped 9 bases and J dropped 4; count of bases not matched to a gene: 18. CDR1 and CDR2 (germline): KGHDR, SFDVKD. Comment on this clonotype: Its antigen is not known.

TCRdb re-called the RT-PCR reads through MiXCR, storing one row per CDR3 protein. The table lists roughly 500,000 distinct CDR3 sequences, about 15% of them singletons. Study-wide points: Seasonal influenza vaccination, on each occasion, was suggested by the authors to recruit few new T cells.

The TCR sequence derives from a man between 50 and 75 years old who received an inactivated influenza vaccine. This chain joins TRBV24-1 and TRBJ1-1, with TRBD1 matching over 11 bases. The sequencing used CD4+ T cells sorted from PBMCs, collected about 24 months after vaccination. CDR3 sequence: CATAPSRTGGDLLTEAFF. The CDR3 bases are TGTGCCACCGCGCCTTCCAGGACAGGGGGCGACTTACTCACTGAAGCTTTCTTT.